The 18 T cell receptor beta chains below all came from one sample that was sequenced in a study of CD8 T cells in ankylosing spondylitis. A single record per CDR3 protein comes from TCRdb applying MiXCR to the 5' RACE reads. The table shows about 340,000 distinct CDR3 sequences, with roughly 20% occurring only once. Material: blood, either unsorted or a sorted T cell fraction (not recorded which). The source is a male donor with ankylosing spondylitis or in good health (not recorded which).

This clonotype was counted only a few times. The rearrangement links TRBV6-5 to TRBJ2-1; TRBD1 might be the D (6 bases). CDR1 MNHEY and CDR2 SVGAGI come from the germline V gene. The CDR3 is 14 amino acids. V lost 0 bases to trimming and J lost 5 bases, with 8 bases between them. The CDR3 DNA reads TGTGCCAGCAGTTACTCGCACAGGGACAATGAGCAGTTCTTC. It encodes CASSYSHRDNEQFF.

J is TRBJ2-1 and V is TRBV6-1; D is unclear. V was clipped by 1 base and J by 10 bases, with 5 bases between them. The CDR3 is made up of 11 amino acids. CDR1 is MNHNS, CDR2 SASEGT, per germline. CDR3 amino acids: CASSEGLEQFF. The CDR3 DNA reads as TGTGCCAGCAGTGAAGGTCTAGAGCAGTTCTTC.

In regard to this clonotype: The CDR3 does not close with the conserved phenylalanine or tryptophan, likely indicating a read error. The V and J genes are TRBV2 and TRBJ2-7; weak D call: TRBD1 (6 bases). This CDR3 is 12 amino acids long. Trimming took 3 bases from V and 6 from J, leaving 9 bases between them. Germline CDR1 SNHLY, CDR2 FYNNEI. CDR3 DNA: TGTGCCAGCAGTGATAGGACAGCCGAGCAGTACCTC. It yields the protein CASSDRTAEQYL.

The J gene is TRBJ2-3, the V gene TRBV3-1; D is possibly TRBD1 or TRBD2 (5 bases each). The CDR3 spans 16 residues. CDR1 is LGHDT, CDR2 YNNKEL, per germline (reference sequence). V was clipped by 0 bases and J by 4 bases, with 14 bases between them. The DNA of the CDR3 is TGTGCCAGCAGCCAAGATGGGGGTGCGCTGGCAGATACGCAGTATTTT. It encodes CASSQDGGALADTQYF.

The V gene is TRBV20-1, the J gene TRBJ2-7, with TRBD2 matching over 13 bases. J was trimmed by 0 bases and V by 5 bases; bases with no gene match: 10. Germline CDR1 and CDR2: DFQATT and SNEGSKA (reference sequence). CDR3 length: 17 amino acids. CDR3 loop: CSAEGGLAGSGSYEQYF. The DNA for the CDR3 is TGCAGTGCTGAGGGGGGACTAGCGGGGTCAGGCTCCTACGAGCAGTACTTC.

This clonotype was detected a few times. This chain connects TRBV14 to TRBJ2-7; 9 nucleotides agree with TRBD1. Germline CDR1 SGHDN, CDR2 FVKESK. J gave up 2 bases and V 2 bases, and 10 bases lay outside the gene matches. This CDR3 has 17 residues. The DNA for the CDR3 is TGTGCCAGCAGCCAACTTGCCCCGGGACAGGGACCCTACGAGCAGTACTTC. It is translated as CASSQLAPGQGPYEQYF.

This clonotype was counted only a few times. The rearrangement uses TRBV12-3 or TRBV12-4 and TRBJ2-3; D is undetermined. The CDR3 loop spans 12 amino acids. With 6 bases removed from V and 5 bases from J, the gap between germline ends came to 9 bases. Here the CDR3 reads CASSPNRDTQYF. As DNA, the CDR3 is TGTGCCAGCAGCCCTAATAGAGATACGCAGTATTTT.

The chain uses TRBV7-2 and TRBJ2-7, with 9 bases fitting TRBD1. J was trimmed by 7 bases and V by 6 bases; bases with no gene match: 10. The CDR3 is 14 residues long. Germline V gives CDR1 SGHTA, CDR2 FQGNSA. DNA for the CDR3: TGTGCCAGCAGTCTTAACAGGGGGCGGTGGGAGCAGTACTTC. This codes for CASSLNRGRWEQYF.

The rearrangement links TRBV2 to TRBJ2-1; 13 bases agree with TRBD2. Trimming removed 6 bases from V and 2 bases from J; junction bases left unmatched: 10. CDR1 is SNHLY and CDR2 is FYNNEI in the germline V gene. This CDR3 has 18 residues. The CDR3 nucleotides read TGTGCCAGCAGCCATGGACTAGCGGGGGCGAGACCCTACAATGAGCAGTTCTTC. Protein product: CASSHGLAGARPYNEQFF.

This sequence joins TRBV2 and TRBJ1-1; D is possibly TRBD1 (5 bases). Trimming removed 7 bases from V and 0 bases from J, with 18 bases in between. Germline loops: CDR1 SNHLY, CDR2 FYNNEI. There are 16 residues in the CDR3. The CDR3 DNA is TGTGCCAGCACTCTGGTGGGGCTGATTATGAACACTGAAGCTTTCTTT. Its protein product is CASTLVGLIMNTEAFF.

This clonotype was counted between two and nine times. The chain carries TRBV12-3 or TRBV12-4 and TRBJ2-3; D may correspond to TRBD1 or TRBD2 (5 bases each). The CDR3 is made up of 15 amino acids. Trimming pared 6 bases from V and 5 bases from J, leaving 18 bases between. CDR3 coding DNA: TGTGCCAGCAGCCCTTGGGGACCGACCGGAGATACGCAGTATTTT. It encodes CASSPWGPTGDTQYF.

This chain joins TRBV15 and TRBJ2-7, with 10 bases fitting TRBD1. Unmatched junction bases numbered 4, after V lost 1 base and J lost 4 bases. This CDR3 region has 15 residues. Germline V CDR1 and CDR2: LNHNV, YYDKDF (reference sequence). CDR3 nucleotide sequence: TGTGCCACCAGCAGAGTGCCGGGACAGGGGTACGAGCAGTACTTC. As protein: CATSRVPGQGYEQYF.

A remark on this clonotype: The junction and the germline gene differ at one end; a read error may be behind it. V gene TRBV28 combines with J gene TRBJ2-2, with D perhaps assigned TRBD1 or TRBD2 (5 bases each). CDR3 length: 15 amino acids. Germline assignment: CDR1 MDHEN and CDR2 SYDVKM. For the CDR3, the DNA is TGTGCCAGCAGTCCCAGCCGGGACGAGACCGAGGAGCTGTTTTTT. This translates into CASSPSRDETEELFF.

This clonotype has a handful of counts. The chain links TRBV2 to TRBJ2-3; 12 bases fit TRBD2. CDR1 and CDR2 from the germline V gene are SNHLY and FYNNEI. V lost 0 bases and J lost 2; bases outside the gene matches: 6. The CDR3 is 18 amino acids. CDR3 region: CASSEALAGGVLTDTQYF. CDR3 DNA sequence: TGTGCCAGCAGTGAAGCCCTAGCGGGGGGGGTACTCACAGATACGCAGTATTTT.

V usage is TRBV4-1 and J usage is TRBJ2-7; D could derive from TRBD1 or TRBD2 (5 bases each). Trimming took off 3 bases at V and 2 bases at J, with 14 bases between the two ends. This CDR3 region has 15 residues. Germline V gene lookup returns CDR1 MGHRA and CDR2 YSYEKL. The DNA for the CDR3 is TGCGCCAGCAGCCAGGGACGGCCCGTTACCTACGAGCAGTACTTC. Amino acid sequence: CASSQGRPVTYEQYF.

J is TRBJ1-5 and V is TRBV4-2, with 8 bases lining up with TRBD1. The V gene's germline CDR1 is LGHNA and CDR2 YNFKEQ. Trimming at V came to 3 bases and at J to 5 bases, leaving 6 bases not matched to a gene. The CDR3 extends over 15 amino acids. CDR3 region: CASSHGQGSYQPQHF. CDR3 in DNA: TGTGCCAGCAGCCACGGACAGGGATCCTATCAGCCCCAGCATTTT.

This clonotype has more than one count but fewer than ten. The chain links TRBV7-8 to TRBJ2-2, with a possible D match to TRBD2 (6 bases). Germline values: CDR1 SGHVS, CDR2 FQNEAQ. This CDR3 has 15 residues. V lost 2 bases and J 8 bases, leaving 15 bases between the germline ends. CDR3 in amino acids: CASSLLRGENGELFF. In DNA, the CDR3 is TGTGCCAGCAGCTTACTCCGCGGGGAGAATGGGGAGCTGTTTTTT.

This clonotype was counted between two and nine times. J is TRBJ2-2 and V is TRBV11-2; D gene ambiguous. Looked up from germline, CDR1 is SGHAT and CDR2 is FQNNGV. The CDR3 has 12 amino acids. Deletions cut 4 bases from V and 10 bases from J, with 10 bases between. In nucleotides, the CDR3 is TGTGCCAGCAGCTCTGCCGTAACGGAGCTGTTTTTT. Protein sequence: CASSSAVTELFF.